This T cell receptor beta chain was sequenced during a study of cytomegalovirus exposure and HLA in healthy donors. Whole-study context: Early release data held 85 million or so unique TCRs from HLA-typed donors. Out of 398 genotyped donors, less than 90% belonged to the Caucasian-associated ancestry cluster. Overall study results and limits: The number of N-insertions in an Asian-associated ancestry cluster was reportedly below the 666-donor mean in a later analysis.

A word on this clone: What it recognizes is unknown.

PCR involved 60 Vbeta and 13 Jbeta primers. Authors' analysis steps: Roughly 11 million of the 60 million to 90 million unique TCR beta chains counted in a later analysis were shared. Some clones are missing from TCRdb's copy, which holds only in-frame ones; the method was immunoSEQ multiplex PCR. The V and J calls and clone size come from that table; D and trimming were worked out from the DNA. This sample has some 95,000 clones, with 78% found just once. The CDR3 covers 15 residues. The germline CDR1 and CDR2 sequences are SQVTM and ANQGSEA. The trim removed 7 bases at V and 0 bases at J, leaving 7 bases unmatched.

The clonotype was recovered from a woman aged 35 to 49 in good health and CMV-seropositive. Sequencing was carried out using PBMCs. V is TRBV29-1 and J is TRBJ2-1; 9 bases fit TRBD1. CDR3 DNA sequence: TGCAGCGCCGGGACAGGGAAAAGCTCCTACAATGAGCAGTTCTTC. Translation gives CSAGTGKSSYNEQFF.